This is a list of T cell receptor beta chains from one sample in a study of T cell responses to AZD1222 COVID-19 vaccine. The assay was immunoSEQ multiplex PCR, and TCRdb's table has in-frame clones only and misses some. This sample carries 55,000 to 75,000 clones, roughly 78% of them seen once, and the ten largest clones take approximately 20%. The material sequenced was peripheral blood, taken on day 0 of MenACWY control vaccination. These TCRs come from an adult in good health. Both conserved end residues are part of each CDR3. Each record gives: V gene, J gene, CDR3 protein.

v_call: TRBV3-1/TRBV3-2; j_call: TRBJ2-1; cdr3_aa: CASSQNVIGSSYNEQFF
v_call: TRBV30; j_call: TRBJ2-7; cdr3_aa: CASTVAGEGLEQYF
v_call: TRBV28; j_call: TRBJ1-1; cdr3_aa: CASSFIGATEAFF
v_call: TRBV7-3; j_call: TRBJ2-2; cdr3_aa: CASSVGAYTGELFF
v_call: TRBV6-5; j_call: TRBJ2-3; cdr3_aa: CASSYSGPTDTQYF
v_call: TRBV11-2; j_call: TRBJ2-5; cdr3_aa: CASSLATGGGETQYF
v_call: TRBV2; j_call: TRBJ2-1; cdr3_aa: CASSEDFNNEQFF
v_call: TRBV18; j_call: TRBJ2-5; cdr3_aa: CASSPRGGDQETQYF
v_call: TRBV19; j_call: TRBJ1-6; cdr3_aa: CATRPRGRNSPLHF
v_call: TRBV7-2; j_call: TRBJ2-3; cdr3_aa: CASSLRTGPDTQYF
v_call: TRBV7-2; j_call: TRBJ1-3; cdr3_aa: CASSLGVGAGNTIYF
v_call: TRBV28; j_call: TRBJ2-1; cdr3_aa: CASSGYNEQFF
v_call: TRBV18; j_call: TRBJ2-1; cdr3_aa: CASSPNGINEQFF
v_call: TRBV11-2; j_call: TRBJ1-2; cdr3_aa: CASSLGTRQTIDGYTF
v_call: TRBV4-1; j_call: TRBJ2-7; cdr3_aa: CASSPRGAPSYEQYF
v_call: TRBV2; j_call: TRBJ2-2; cdr3_aa: CASSPRTNGELFF
v_call: TRBV11-2; j_call: TRBJ2-1; cdr3_aa: CASSWGVTGEQFF
v_call: TRBV15; j_call: TRBJ1-2; cdr3_aa: CATSRGGDLPYTF
v_call: TRBV30; j_call: TRBJ1-1; cdr3_aa: CAWSPDRNTEAFF
v_call: TRBV10-2; j_call: TRBJ2-3; cdr3_aa: CASLKQGGTDTQYF
v_call: TRBV7-2; j_call: TRBJ2-5; cdr3_aa: CASTFGGAETQYF
v_call: TRBV7-3; j_call: TRBJ1-3; cdr3_aa: CASSLTSDPGNTIYF
v_call: TRBV28; j_call: TRBJ2-2; cdr3_aa: CASSPGDTGELFF